The 4 T cell receptor beta chains in this list originate from one sample, sequenced in a study of blood T cells in healthy people across ages. The authors ran a second PCR of about 6 to 11 cycles using a sample-barcoded 5' primer and a J-beta primer mix. Via MiXCR, TCRdb re-called the 5' RACE reads, giving one row per CDR3 protein. Of about 680,000 distinct CDR3 sequences listed, more than 40% were seen once; the top ten hold 25% to 35%. The source material was blood. The receptor set was obtained from a woman aged 60-70 years in good health.

The chain links TRBV2 to TRBJ2-7; D is uncertain. Germline V gene lookup returns CDR1 SNHLY and CDR2 FYNNEI. CDR3 length: 11 amino acids. Trimming pared 6 bases from V and 6 bases from J, leaving 9 bases between. The CDR3 DNA reads TGTGCCAGCAGCCAAAGGGTCGAGCAGTACTTC. Its protein product is CASSQRVEQYF.

The chain joins TRBV4-3 to TRBJ1-6; 7 bases fit TRBD1. V lost 1 base, J lost 7 bases, and 4 bases stayed unmatched. The CDR3 consists of 15 residues. The V gene's germline CDR1 is LGHNA and CDR2 YSLEER. CDR3 sequence reads: CASSQGLGQNSPLHF. The CDR3 DNA reads as TGCGCCAGCAGCCAAGGTTTGGGACAGAATTCACCCCTCCACTTT.

This clonotype occurred once. A clone one base away is much larger, so this may be a read error. This chain joins TRBV3-1 and TRBJ1-1, with D tentatively TRBD1 (5 bases). The CDR3 contains 12 residues. Trimming took off 7 bases at V and 10 bases at J, with 16 bases between the two ends. From germline, CDR1 is LGHDT and CDR2 YNNKEL (reference sequence). The CDR3 DNA is TGTGCCAGCAACCAGCCTCCGGGGGGAGCTTTCTTT. Translation gives CASNQPPGGAFF.

This sequence joins TRBV29-1 and TRBJ2-7; the match to TRBD2 covers 7 bases. With V trimmed by 7 bases and J by 9 bases, 18 bases remained unmatched. Germline loops: CDR1 SQVTM, CDR2 ANQGSEA. CDR3 length: 14 residues. CDR3 coding DNA: TGCAGCGGCGCCCGGACTAGTTCCTACAATGGGCAGTACTTC. Residues: CSGARTSSYNGQYF.